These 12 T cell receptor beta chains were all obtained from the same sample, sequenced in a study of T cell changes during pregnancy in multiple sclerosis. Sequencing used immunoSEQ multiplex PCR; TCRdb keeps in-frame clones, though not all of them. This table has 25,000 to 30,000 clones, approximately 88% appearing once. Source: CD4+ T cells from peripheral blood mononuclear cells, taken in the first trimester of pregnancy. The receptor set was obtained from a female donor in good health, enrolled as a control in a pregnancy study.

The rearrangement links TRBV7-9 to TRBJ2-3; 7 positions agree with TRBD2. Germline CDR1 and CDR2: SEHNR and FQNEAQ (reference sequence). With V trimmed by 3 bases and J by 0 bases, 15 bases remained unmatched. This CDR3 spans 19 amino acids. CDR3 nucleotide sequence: TGTGCCAGCAGCTTCGAGGACGGGGGGACTTGGTCTAGCACAGATACGCAGTATTTT. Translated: CASSFEDGGTWSSTDTQYF. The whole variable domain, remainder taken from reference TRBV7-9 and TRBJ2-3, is DTGVSQNPRHKITKRGQNVTFRCDPISEHNRLYWYRQTLGQGPEFLTYFQNEAQLEKSRLLSDRFSAERPKGSFSTLEIQRTEQGDSAMYLCASSFEDGGTWSSTDTQYFGPGTRLTVL.

The CDR3 loop is CASSSLDTGELFF. The DNA for the CDR3 is TGTGCCAGCAGCTCTCTAGACACCGGGGAGCTGTTTTTT. This sequence joins TRBV7-9 and TRBJ2-2, with unresolved D. The CDR3 totals 13 residues. V was shortened by 4 bases and J by 3 bases, with 6 bases between the two germline ends. Germline V gene lookup returns CDR1 SEHNR and CDR2 FQNEAQ (reference sequence).

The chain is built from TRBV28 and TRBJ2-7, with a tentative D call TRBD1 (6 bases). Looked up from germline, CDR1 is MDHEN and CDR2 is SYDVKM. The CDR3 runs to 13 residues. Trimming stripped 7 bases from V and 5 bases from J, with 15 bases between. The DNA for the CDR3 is TGTGCCAGCATCACGACAGGTCTCCACGAGCAGTACTTC. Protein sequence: CASITTGLHEQYF.

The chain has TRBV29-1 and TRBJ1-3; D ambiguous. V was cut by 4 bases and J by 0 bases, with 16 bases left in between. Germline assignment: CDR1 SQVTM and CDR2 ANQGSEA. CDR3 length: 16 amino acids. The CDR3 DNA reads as TGCAGCGTTGTGCTGAGACATCGCCTCTCTGGAAACACCATATATTTT. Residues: CSVVLRHRLSGNTIYF.

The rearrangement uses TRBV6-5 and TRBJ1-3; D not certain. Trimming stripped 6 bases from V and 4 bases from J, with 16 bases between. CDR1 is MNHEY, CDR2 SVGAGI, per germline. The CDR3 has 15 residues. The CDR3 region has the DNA TGTGCCAGCAGACCTTTTGAGACATACGGAAACACCATATATTTT. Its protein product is CASRPFETYGNTIYF.

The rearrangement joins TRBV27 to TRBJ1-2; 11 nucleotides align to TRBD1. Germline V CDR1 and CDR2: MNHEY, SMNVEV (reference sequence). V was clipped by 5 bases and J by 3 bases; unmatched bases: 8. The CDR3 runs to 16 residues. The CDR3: CASSGPGDRGYYGYTF. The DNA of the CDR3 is TGTGCCAGCAGTGGTCCCGGGGACAGGGGGTACTATGGCTACACCTTC.

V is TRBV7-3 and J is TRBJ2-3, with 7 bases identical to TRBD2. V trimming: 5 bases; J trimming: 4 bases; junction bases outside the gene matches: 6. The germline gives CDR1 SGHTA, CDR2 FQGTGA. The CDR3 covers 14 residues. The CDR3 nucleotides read TGTGCCAGCAGCCAGAGGGGAGGGGCAGATACGCAGTATTTT. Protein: CASSQRGGADTQYF.

The CDR3 protein is CAISPATRGNTIYF. The DNA for the CDR3 is TGTGCCATCAGCCCTGCTACAAGGGGGAACACCATATATTTT. The V and J genes are TRBV10-3 and TRBJ1-3, with TRBD1 as a possible D gene (6 bases). The V and J ends lost 6 bases and 7 bases respectively, with 16 bases between them. Germline V gene sequence: CDR1 ENHRY, CDR2 SYGVKD. The CDR3 spans 14 residues.

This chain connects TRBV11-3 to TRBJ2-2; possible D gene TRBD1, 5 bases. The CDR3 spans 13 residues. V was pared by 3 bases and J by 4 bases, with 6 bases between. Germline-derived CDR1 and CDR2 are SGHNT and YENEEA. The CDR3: CASSFTGTGELFF. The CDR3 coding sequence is TGTGCCAGCAGCTTCACAGGCACCGGGGAGCTGTTTTTT.

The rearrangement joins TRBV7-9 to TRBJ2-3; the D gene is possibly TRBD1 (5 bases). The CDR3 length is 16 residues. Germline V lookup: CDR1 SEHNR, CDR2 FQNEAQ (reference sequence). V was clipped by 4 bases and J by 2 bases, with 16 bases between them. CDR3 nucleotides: TGTGCCAGCAGCTGGGGCAGGGCCTTCTCCACAGATACGCAGTATTTT. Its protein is CASSWGRAFSTDTQYF.

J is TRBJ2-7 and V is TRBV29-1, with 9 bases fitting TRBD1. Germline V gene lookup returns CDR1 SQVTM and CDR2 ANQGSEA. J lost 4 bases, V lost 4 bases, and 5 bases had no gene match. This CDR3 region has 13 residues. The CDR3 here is CSVGLTGGYEQYF. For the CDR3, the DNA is TGCAGCGTTGGTTTGACAGGGGGATACGAGCAGTACTTC.

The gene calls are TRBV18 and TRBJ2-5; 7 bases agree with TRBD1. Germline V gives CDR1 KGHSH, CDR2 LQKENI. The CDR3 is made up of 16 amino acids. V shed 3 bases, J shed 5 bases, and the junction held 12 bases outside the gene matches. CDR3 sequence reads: CASSPVSSGGTETQYF. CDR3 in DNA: TGTGCCAGCTCACCCGTCAGTTCAGGGGGTACGGAGACCCAGTACTTC.